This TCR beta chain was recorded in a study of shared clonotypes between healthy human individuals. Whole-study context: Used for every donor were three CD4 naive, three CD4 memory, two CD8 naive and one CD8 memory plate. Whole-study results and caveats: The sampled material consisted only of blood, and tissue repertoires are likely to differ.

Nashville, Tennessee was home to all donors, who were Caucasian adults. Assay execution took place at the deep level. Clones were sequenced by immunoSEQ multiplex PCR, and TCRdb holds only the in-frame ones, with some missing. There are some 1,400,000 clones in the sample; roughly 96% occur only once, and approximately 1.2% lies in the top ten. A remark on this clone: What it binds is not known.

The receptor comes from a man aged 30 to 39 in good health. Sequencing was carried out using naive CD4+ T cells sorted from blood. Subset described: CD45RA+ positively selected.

The CDR3 here is CASCPLGGSYEQYF. The CDR3, as DNA: TGTGCCAGCTGCCCCTTGGGTGGGTCCTACGAGCAGTACTTC. The J gene is TRBJ2-7, the V gene TRBV18; D gene ambiguous. The V gene lost 7 bases and the J gene lost 1 base, with 14 bases spanning the gap. CDR1 and CDR2 (germline): KGHSH, LQKENI. CDR3 length: 14 residues.